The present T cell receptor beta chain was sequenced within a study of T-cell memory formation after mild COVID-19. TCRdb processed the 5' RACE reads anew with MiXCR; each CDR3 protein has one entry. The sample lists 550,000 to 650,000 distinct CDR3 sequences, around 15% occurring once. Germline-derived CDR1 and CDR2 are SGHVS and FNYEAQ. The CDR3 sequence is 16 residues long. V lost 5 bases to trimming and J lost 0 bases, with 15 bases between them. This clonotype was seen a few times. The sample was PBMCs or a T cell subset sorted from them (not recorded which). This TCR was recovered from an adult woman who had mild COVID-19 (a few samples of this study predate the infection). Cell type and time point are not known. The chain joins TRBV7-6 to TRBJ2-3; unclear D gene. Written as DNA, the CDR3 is TGTGCCAGCAGCCCCATCCGGGCCGCGAGCACAGATACGCAGTATTTT. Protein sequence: CASSPIRAASTDTQYF.